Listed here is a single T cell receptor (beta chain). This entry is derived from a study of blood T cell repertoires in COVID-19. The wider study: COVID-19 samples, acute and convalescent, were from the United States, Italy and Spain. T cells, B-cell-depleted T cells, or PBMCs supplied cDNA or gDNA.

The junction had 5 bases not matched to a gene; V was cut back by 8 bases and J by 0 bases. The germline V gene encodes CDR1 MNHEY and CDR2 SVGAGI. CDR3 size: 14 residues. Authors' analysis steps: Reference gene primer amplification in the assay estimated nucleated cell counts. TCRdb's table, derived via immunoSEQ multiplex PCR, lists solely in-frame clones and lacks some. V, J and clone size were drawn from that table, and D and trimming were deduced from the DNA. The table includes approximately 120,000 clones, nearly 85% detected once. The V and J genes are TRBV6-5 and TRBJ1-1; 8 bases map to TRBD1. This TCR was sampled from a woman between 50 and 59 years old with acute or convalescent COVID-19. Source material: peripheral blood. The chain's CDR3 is CASVQGALNTEAFF. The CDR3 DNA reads TGTGCCAGCGTCCAGGGGGCATTGAACACTGAAGCTTTCTTT.